This T cell receptor (beta chain) emerged from a study of blood T cells in healthy people across ages. Overall study results and limits: The long-lived group displayed more naive CD4+ cells, plus higher diversity, than the aged donors did.

This clonotype was observed a single time. What it binds is unknown. V lost 1 base and J lost 8; bases outside the gene matches: 10. Germline V gives CDR1 MNHEY, CDR2 SVGAGI. The CDR3 contains 17 residues. Combining a sample-barcoded 5' primer with a J-beta primer mix, a second PCR ran for roughly 7 to 12 cycles. TCRdb recomputed calls from the 5' RACE reads with MiXCR, one row per CDR3 protein. There are about 830,000 distinct CDR3 sequences in the sample; roughly 60% occur only once, and around 22% lies in the top ten. V and J are TRBV6-5 and TRBJ2-1, with 11 bases fitting TRBD2. Sequenced input: blood. This TCR derives from a man aged 25-40 years in good health. The CDR3 region is CASSYLSLAGGHDEQFF. As DNA, the CDR3 is TGTGCCAGCAGTTACTTGAGCTTAGCGGGGGGGCATGATGAGCAGTTCTTC.